The entry that follows covers one TCR beta chain sequence. This entry comes from a study of OX40 agonist ivuxolimab in advanced cancers. Profiling relied on immunoSEQ multiplex PCR, and the TCRdb table lists in-frame clones only, not all of them. The repertoire holds about 36,000 clones, with around three quarters as singletons. Blood got drawn at baseline, again on cycle 4 day 1, and then on cycle 7 day 1. The source material was CD4+ or CD8+ T cells sorted from blood, sampled in a trial of the OX40 agonist ivuxolimab. The source is an adult with an advanced solid tumor such as melanoma, head and neck, liver or kidney cancer.

The CDR3 region has the DNA TGTGCCAGCAGTGTAAACGGGGTTGGGGAGCAGTTCTTC. The encoded protein is CASSVNGVGEQFF. The rearrangement uses TRBV2 and TRBJ2-1; possible D gene TRBD2, 5 bases. Germline V CDR1 and CDR2: SNHLY, FYNNEI. The CDR3 consists of 13 residues. Trimming stripped 4 bases from V and 10 bases from J, with 14 bases between.